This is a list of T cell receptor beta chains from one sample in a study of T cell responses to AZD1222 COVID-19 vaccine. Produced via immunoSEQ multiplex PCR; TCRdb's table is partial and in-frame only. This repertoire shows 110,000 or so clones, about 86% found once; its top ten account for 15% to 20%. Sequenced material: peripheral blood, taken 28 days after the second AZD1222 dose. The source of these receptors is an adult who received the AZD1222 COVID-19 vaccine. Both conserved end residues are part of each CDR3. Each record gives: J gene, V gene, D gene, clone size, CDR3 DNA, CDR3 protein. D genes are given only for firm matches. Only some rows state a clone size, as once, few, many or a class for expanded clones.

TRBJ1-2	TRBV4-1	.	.	TGCGCCAGCAGTGCCCGGACAGAGCCTCCGGGTGGCTACACCTTC	CASSARTEPPGGYTF
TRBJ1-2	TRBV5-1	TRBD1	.	TGCGCCAGTCAATCCTCCGGGACAGCACATGGCTACACCTTC	CASQSSGTAHGYTF
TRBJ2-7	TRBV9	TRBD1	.	TGTGCCAGCAGCCACCAAGACAGGGTTAACAACGAGCAGTACTTC	CASSHQDRVNNEQYF
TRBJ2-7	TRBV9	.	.	TGTGCCAGCAGCGTAGGGCATGGAGACGAGCAGTACTTC	CASSVGHGDEQYF
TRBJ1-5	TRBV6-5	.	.	TGTGCCAGCAGTTCCCGGAAGATCCCCCCCACGCCCCAGCATTTT	CASSSRKIPPTPQHF
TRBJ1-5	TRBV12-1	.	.	TGTGCCAGCAGCCTGGACAGCTACAATCAGCCCCAGCATTTT	CASSLDSYNQPQHF
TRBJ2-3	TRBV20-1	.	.	TGCAGTTACCCCGGACCAGATACGCAGTATTTT	CSYPGPDTQYF
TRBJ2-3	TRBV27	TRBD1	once	TGTGCCGTAGGACCCAGGACAGGGTCCACAGATACGCAGTATTTT	CAVGPRTGSTDTQYF
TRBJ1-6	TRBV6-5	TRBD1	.	TGTGCCAGCACCCCCTCCGGGACAGGGAGCTCACCCCTCCACTTT	CASTPSGTGSSPLHF
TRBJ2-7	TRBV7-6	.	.	TGTGCCAGCAGCTTAGGTGGACACACCAGTAACGCTTTCTCCTACGAGCAGTACTTC	CASSLGGHTSNAFSYEQYF
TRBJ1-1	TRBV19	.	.	TGTGCCACGATAGGACAGTCGAACACTGAAGCTTTCTTT	CATIGQSNTEAFF
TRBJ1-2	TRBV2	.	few	TGTGCCAGCACTGACCTTACAGGGTTTGACTATGGCTACACCTTC	CASTDLTGFDYGYTF
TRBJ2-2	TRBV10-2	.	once	TGCGCCAGCACCAACGGCGGGGAGCTGTTTTTT	CASTNGGELFF
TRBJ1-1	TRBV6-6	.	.	TGTGCCAGCATCTCACGGCCGTCCAACACTGAAGCTTTCTTT	CASISRPSNTEAFF
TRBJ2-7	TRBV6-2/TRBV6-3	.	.	TGTGCCAGCAGTTACAGGACTCGACCTGAGCAGTACTTC	CASSYRTRPEQYF
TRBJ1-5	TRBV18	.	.	TGTGCCAGCTCATCGCTTGACGAGGTAAATCAGCCCCAGCATTTT	CASSSLDEVNQPQHF
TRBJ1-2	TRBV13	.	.	TGTGCCAGCAGCCCCTCCCCCGGTGGCTACACCTTC	CASSPSPGGYTF
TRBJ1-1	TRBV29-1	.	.	TGCAGCGTCCGAGGGGGGGCTGAAGAGAACACTGAAGCTTTCTTT	CSVRGGAEENTEAFF
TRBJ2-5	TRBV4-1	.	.	TGCGCCAGCAGTTTAGACAGCCAAGAGACCCAGTACTTC	CASSLDSQETQYF
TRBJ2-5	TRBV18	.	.	TGTGCCAGCTCACCGTTGACAGGCCAGGGAGAGACCCAGTACTTC	CASSPLTGQGETQYF
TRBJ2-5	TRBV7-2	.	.	TGTGCCAGCAGTCAGCCGGGACGGTCGTATCGGACCCAGTACTTC	CASSQPGRSYRTQYF
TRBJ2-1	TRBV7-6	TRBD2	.	TGTGCCAGCAGCCCGAGGACTAGCGGGGGGTCCTCCTACAATGAGCAGTTCTTC	CASSPRTSGGSSYNEQFF
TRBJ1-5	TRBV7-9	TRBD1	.	TGTGCCAGCAGCTCGACCCCCACAGGGGCTGGTCAGCCCCAGCATTTT	CASSSTPTGAGQPQHF
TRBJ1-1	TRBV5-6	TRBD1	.	TGTGCCAGCAGCCCACCCAAGCCGGGGACAGGGCGAACTGAAGCTTTCTTT	CASSPPKPGTGRTEAFF
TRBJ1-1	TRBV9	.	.	TGTGCCAGCAGTGGGCAACTCTCAAACACTGAAGCTTTCTTT	CASSGQLSNTEAFF
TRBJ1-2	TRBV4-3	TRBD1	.	TGCGCCAGCAGCCAAGGAGCCAGGGGGCAGGATGGCTACACCTTC	CASSQGARGQDGYTF
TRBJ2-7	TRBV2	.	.	TGTGCCAGCAGTGCGGGGTTGGGGCAGTACTTC	CASSAGLGQYF
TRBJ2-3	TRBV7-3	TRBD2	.	TGTGCCAGCAGCTCACGAAACCCTGGGACTAGCGGTGATACGCAGTATTTT	CASSSRNPGTSGDTQYF
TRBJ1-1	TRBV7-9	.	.	TGTGCCAGCTCTCAGGAGGGACGGATGAACACTGAAGCTTTCTTT	CASSQEGRMNTEAFF
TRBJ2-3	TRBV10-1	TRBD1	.	TGCGCCAGCAGTGACGACAGGGGCCCTAGCACAGATACGCAGTATTTT	CASSDDRGPSTDTQYF
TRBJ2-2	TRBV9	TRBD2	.	TGTGCCAGCAGCCCACGCCCCCTAGCGGGAACGTACACCGGGGAGCTGTTTTTT	CASSPRPLAGTYTGELFF
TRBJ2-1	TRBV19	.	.	TGTGCCAGTAGTCCTGGGCCGGGACTGGCATACAATGAGCAGTTCTTC	CASSPGPGLAYNEQFF
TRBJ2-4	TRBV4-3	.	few	TGCGCCAGCAGCCAAGAGACCCGGGACGGATTTCAAAACATTCAGTACTTC	CASSQETRDGFQNIQYF
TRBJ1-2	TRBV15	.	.	TGTGCCACCAGCAGAGATCGGCAGGGAAGGGGGTATGGCTACACCTTC	CATSRDRQGRGYGYTF
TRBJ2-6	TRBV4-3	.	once	TGCGCCAGCAGCCAAGATTCGGTGGGGACCGGGGCCAACGTCCTGACTTTC	CASSQDSVGTGANVLTF
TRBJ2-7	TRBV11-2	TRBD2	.	TGTGCCAGCAGACACCCGAGCGGGAGCTCCTACGAGCAGTACTTC	CASRHPSGSSYEQYF
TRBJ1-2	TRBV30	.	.	TGTGCCTGGAGTTTTCAGGGAGCTAACTATGGCTACACCTTC	CAWSFQGANYGYTF
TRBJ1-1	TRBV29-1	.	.	TGCAGCGTTGTAGCACAGGGGAACACTGAAGCTTTCTTT	CSVVAQGNTEAFF
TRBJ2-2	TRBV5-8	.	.	TGTGCCAGCCGGCAGGGGCCTCGAACCGGGGAGCTGTTTTTT	CASRQGPRTGELFF
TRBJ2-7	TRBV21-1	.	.	TGTGCCAGCAGCAAACCCCAGGGAGAAGGGGAGCAGTACTTC	CASSKPQGEGEQYF
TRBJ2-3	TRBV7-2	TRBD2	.	TGTGCCAGCAGCCCGATAGCGGGAAGCACAGATACGCAGTATTTT	CASSPIAGSTDTQYF
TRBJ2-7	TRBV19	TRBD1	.	TGTGCCAGTAGTATAGCCGGGACAGGCACCGAGCAGTACTTC	CASSIAGTGTEQYF
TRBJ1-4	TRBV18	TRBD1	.	TGTGCCAGCTCACCGGGACAGACTAATGAAAAACTGTTTTTT	CASSPGQTNEKLFF
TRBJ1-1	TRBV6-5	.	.	TGTGCCAGCAAAAAGGGAGGCCCAGCCACTGAAGCTTTCTTT	CASKKGGPATEAFF
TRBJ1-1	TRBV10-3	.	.	TGTGCCATCAGTGCGGTACCCTCCAGCGCCCAAGCTTTCTTT	CAISAVPSSAQAFF
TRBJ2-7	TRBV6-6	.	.	TGTGCCAGCAGTCCTGACAGGCTTTACGAGCAGTACTTC	CASSPDRLYEQYF
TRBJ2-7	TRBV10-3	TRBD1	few	TGTGCCATCAGTGAGGACAGGGGTTCCGAGCAGTACTTC	CAISEDRGSEQYF
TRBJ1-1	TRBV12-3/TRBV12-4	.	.	TGTGCCAGCAGTCCGAACACTGTAGAAGCTTTCTTT	CASSPNTVEAFF
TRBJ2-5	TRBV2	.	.	TGTGCCAGCAGTGATGATGGCCGGGCCGAAGACCCGAGCGTCTTACAAGAGACCCAGTACTTC	CASSDDGRAEDPSVLQETQYF
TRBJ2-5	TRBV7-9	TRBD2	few	TGTGCCAGCAGCTTTGGACTAGCGGGGGGGCCAGAGACCCAGTACTTC	CASSFGLAGGPETQYF
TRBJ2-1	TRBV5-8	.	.	TGTGCCAGCAGCTTCGGACACCGAAATGAGCAGTTCTTC	CASSFGHRNEQFF